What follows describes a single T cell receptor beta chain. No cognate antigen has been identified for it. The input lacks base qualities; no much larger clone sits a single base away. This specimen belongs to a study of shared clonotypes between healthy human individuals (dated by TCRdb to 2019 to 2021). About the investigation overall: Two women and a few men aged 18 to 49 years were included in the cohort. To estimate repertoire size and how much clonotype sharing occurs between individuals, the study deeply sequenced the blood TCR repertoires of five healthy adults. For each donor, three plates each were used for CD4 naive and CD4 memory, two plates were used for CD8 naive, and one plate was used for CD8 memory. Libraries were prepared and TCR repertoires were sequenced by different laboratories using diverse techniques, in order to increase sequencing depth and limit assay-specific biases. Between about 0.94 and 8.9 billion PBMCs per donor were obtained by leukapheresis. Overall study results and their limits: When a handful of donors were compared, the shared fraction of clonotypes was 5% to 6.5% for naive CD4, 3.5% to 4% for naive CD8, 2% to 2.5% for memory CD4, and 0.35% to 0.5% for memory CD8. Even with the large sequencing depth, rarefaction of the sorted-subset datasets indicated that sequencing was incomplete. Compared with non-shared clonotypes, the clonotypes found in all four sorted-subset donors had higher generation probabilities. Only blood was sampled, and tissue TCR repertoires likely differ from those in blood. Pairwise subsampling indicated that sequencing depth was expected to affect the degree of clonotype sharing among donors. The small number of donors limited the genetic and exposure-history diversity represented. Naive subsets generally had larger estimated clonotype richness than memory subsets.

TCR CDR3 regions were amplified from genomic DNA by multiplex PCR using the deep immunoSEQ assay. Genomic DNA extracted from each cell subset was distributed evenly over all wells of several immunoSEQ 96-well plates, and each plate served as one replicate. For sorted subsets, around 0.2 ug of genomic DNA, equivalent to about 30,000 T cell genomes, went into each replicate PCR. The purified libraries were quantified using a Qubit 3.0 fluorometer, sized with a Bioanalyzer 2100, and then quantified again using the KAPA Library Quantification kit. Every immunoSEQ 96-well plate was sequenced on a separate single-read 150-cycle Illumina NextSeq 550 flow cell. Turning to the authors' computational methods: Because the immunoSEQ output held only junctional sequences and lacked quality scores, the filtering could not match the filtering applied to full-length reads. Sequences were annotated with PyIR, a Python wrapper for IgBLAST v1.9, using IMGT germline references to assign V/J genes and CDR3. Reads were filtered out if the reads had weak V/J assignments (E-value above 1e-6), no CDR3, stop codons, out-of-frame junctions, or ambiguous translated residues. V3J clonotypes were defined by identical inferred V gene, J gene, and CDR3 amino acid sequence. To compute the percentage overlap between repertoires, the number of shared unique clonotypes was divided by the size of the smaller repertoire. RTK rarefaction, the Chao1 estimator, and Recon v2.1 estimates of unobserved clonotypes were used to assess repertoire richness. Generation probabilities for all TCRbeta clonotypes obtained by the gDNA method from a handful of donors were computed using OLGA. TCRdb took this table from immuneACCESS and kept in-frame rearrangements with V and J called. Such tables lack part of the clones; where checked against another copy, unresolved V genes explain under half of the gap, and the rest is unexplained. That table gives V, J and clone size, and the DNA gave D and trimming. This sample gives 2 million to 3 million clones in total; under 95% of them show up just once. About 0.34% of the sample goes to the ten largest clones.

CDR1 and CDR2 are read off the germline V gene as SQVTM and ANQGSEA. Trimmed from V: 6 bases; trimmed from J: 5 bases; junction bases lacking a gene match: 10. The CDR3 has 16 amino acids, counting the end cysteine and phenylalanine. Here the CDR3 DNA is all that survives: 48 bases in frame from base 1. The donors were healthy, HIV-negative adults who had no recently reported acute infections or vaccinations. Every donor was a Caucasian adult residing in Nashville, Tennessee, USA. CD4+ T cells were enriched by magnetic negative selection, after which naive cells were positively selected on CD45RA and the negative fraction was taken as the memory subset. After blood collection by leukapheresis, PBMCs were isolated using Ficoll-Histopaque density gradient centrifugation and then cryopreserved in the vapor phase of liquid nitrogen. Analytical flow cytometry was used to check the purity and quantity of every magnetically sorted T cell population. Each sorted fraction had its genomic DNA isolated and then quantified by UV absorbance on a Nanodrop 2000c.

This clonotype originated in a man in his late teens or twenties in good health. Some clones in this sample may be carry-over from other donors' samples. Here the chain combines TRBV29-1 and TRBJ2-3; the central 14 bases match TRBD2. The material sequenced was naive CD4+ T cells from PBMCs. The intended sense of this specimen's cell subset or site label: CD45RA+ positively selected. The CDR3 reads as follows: CSVGGLAGGRGDTQYF. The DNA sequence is TGCAGCGTGGGAGGACTAGCGGGAGGCCGGGGAGATACGCAGTATTTT.